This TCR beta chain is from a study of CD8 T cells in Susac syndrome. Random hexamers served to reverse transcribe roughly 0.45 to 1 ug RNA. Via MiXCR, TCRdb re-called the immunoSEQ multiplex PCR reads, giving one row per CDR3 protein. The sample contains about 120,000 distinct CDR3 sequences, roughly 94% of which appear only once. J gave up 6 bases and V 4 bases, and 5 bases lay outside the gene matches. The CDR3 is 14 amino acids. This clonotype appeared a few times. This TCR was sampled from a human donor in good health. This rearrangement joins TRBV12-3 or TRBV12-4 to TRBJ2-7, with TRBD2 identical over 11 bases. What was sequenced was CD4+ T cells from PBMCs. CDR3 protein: CASSSTSGSGEQYF. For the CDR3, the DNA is TGTGCCAGCAGTTCTACTAGCGGGAGCGGCGAGCAGTACTTC.